This T cell receptor (beta chain) derives from a study of T cells expressing NK-cell markers. With UMIs, 5'RACE template switching was used to make TCR beta cDNA. Reanalyzing the 5' RACE reads, TCRdb keeps one entry per CDR3 protein, without DNA. The sample data list a few hundred thousand distinct CDR3 sequences. CDR3 length: 15 residues. Looked up from germline, CDR1 is KGHSH and CDR2 is LQKENI. This sequence joins TRBV18 and TRBJ2-3; lacking DNA, the TRBD2 call made by TCRdb goes unchecked. The sequencing sample was made of blood T cells: a sorted CD56 or NKG2C T cell subset, CD4+ or CD8+ T cells, or bulk PBMC T cells (not recorded which). This sequence originates from a woman in her fifties or sixties in good health. This CDR3 reads CASSPVAGLTDTQYF.